This T cell receptor (beta chain) was observed in a study of molecular identifiers for immune sequencing clone quantification. Germline V gene data show CDR1 as DFQATT and CDR2 as SNEGSKA (reference sequence). The CDR3 sequence is 15 residues long. Whole-study findings and limits: Identical barcode-sharing TCR molecules could lead to underestimated sizes for highly expanded clones.

Previously published methods and listed TCR primers were used for the bulk TCR libraries. TCRdb re-called the PCR reads through MiXCR, storing one row per CDR3 protein. This sample has roughly 50,000 distinct CDR3 sequences; roughly 38% occur once, and the top ten carry 3% to 4%. Concerning this clonotype: What it binds is not known. The germline gene is not matched at one end of the junction; a read error may be the cause.

The sample comprised naive CD8+ T cells from blood, with Jurkat cell RNA spiked in. The sample's subset: FACS-sorted CD8+CD4-CCR7+CD45RA+ naive T cells. This chain links TRBV20-1 with TRBJ2-2; TRBD1 might be the D (6 bases). The TCR sequence derives from a human donor in good health. Some libraries in this study had Jurkat cell RNA spiked in. The CDR3 loop reads CSASGLAGDTGELYF. CDR3 nucleotides: TGCAGTGCTAGTGGGTTGGCAGGGGACACCGGGGAGCTGTATTTT.